A single sample is the source of the 22 T cell receptor beta chains below, sequenced in a study of blood T cell repertoires in COVID-19. This table comes from immunoSEQ multiplex PCR, and its TCRdb copy is limited to in-frame clones, with some not included. Of over 85,000 clones listed, around 90% are singletons. The sample taken for sequencing was peripheral blood. Source of these receptors: a man aged 50 or older with active COVID-19.

The chain is built from TRBV9 and TRBJ2-1, with 7 bases identical to TRBD2. CDR1 SGDLS and CDR2 YYNGEE come from the germline V gene. The CDR3 covers 15 residues. Germline trimming cut 0 bases from V and 3 bases from J; bases unmatched to any gene: 3. The CDR3 loop reads CASSVEPSGYNEQFF. The CDR3 DNA is TGTGCCAGCAGCGTAGAACCTAGCGGCTACAATGAGCAGTTCTTC.

The chain couples TRBV19 to TRBJ1-5, with TRBD1 matching over 9 bases. CDR3 length: 14 amino acids. Trimming at V came to 6 bases and at J to 5 bases, leaving 5 bases not matched to a gene. Looked up from germline, CDR1 is LNHDA and CDR2 is SQIVND (reference sequence). The CDR3 DNA reads TGTGCCAGTAGCTTGACAGGGGGTGATCAGCCCCAGCATTTT. The encoded protein is CASSLTGGDQPQHF.

The chain combines TRBV12-3 or TRBV12-4 with TRBJ2-7; D might be TRBD2 (5 bases). The CDR3 is made up of 13 amino acids. Trimming took 8 bases from V and 6 from J, leaving 17 bases between them. CDR3 sequence: CASGESPASEQYF. DNA of the CDR3: TGTGCCAGCGGGGAGTCGCCTGCCTCCGAGCAGTACTTC.

The chain joins TRBV18 to TRBJ1-1; tentative D call: TRBD1 (6 bases). Germline CDR1 and CDR2: KGHSH and LQKENI. V gave up 4 bases and J gave up 1 base, with 13 bases separating them. This CDR3 has 15 residues. In DNA, the CDR3 is TGTGCCAGCTCACAGGAACAGGGTAGGAACACTGAAGCTTTCTTT. It translates to CASSQEQGRNTEAFF.

This clone came up once. The chain joins TRBV7-2 to TRBJ1-4, with D perhaps matching TRBD1 (6 bases). Trimming pared 5 bases from V and 5 bases from J, leaving 12 bases between. The CDR3 has 14 residues. Germline CDR1 is SGHTA and CDR2 is FQGNSA. CDR3 sequence reads: CASSAGGTNEKLFF. In DNA form, the CDR3 reads TGTGCCAGCAGCGCCGGTGGGACAAATGAAAAACTGTTTTTT.

V gene TRBV11-3 combines with J gene TRBJ2-5; TRBD2 matches at 11 bases. V dropped 0 bases and J dropped 0; count of bases not matched to a gene: 3. CDR1 SGHNT and CDR2 YENEEA come from the germline V gene. The CDR3 contains 17 residues. CDR3 loop: CASSLESSGGYQETQYF. DNA for the CDR3: TGTGCCAGCAGCTTAGAGTCTAGCGGGGGGTACCAAGAGACCCAGTACTTC.

CDR3 coding DNA: TGTGCCAGCAGCCGCGGCGATAGCGGGGGGGGGAATGAGCAGTTCTTC. This codes for CASSRGDSGGGNEQFF. J is TRBJ2-1 and V is TRBV3-1 (or the pseudogene TRBV3-2); 11 positions agree with TRBD2. The V gene's germline CDR1 is LGHDT and CDR2 YNNKEL (reference sequence). V lost 4 bases and J lost 7; bases outside the gene matches: 9. CDR3 size: 16 residues.

The chain has TRBV7-2 and TRBJ2-1; TRBD2 agrees at 14 bases. From germline, CDR1 is SGHTA and CDR2 FQGNSA. With V trimmed by 5 bases and J by 11 bases, 8 bases remained unmatched. This CDR3 region has 15 residues. The CDR3 spells CASSTTGTSGGQQFF. The CDR3 nucleotides read TGTGCCAGCAGCACCACCGGGACTAGCGGGGGTCAGCAGTTCTTC.

V is TRBV3-1 (or the pseudogene TRBV3-2) and J is TRBJ2-1; D is uncertain. V lost 4 bases and J lost 0, with 19 bases in between. Germline-derived CDR1 and CDR2 are LGHDT and YNNKEL (reference sequence). The CDR3 spans 18 residues. CDR3 in amino acids: CASSLPHLLSSSYNEQFF. In nucleotides, the CDR3 is TGTGCCAGCAGCCTCCCCCACTTACTTAGCAGCTCCTACAATGAGCAGTTCTTC.

CDR3: CASSKKRWKGGECYTF. CDR3 DNA sequence: TGTGCCAGCAGCAAGAAACGGTGGAAAGGGGGAGAATGTTACACCTTC. The chain recombines TRBV21-1 with TRBJ1-2; TRBD1 is the table's D call, not checked against the DNA. TRBV21-1 is reported as a pseudogene. The CDR3 covers 16 residues.

This clone appeared a single time. The J gene is TRBJ2-7, the V gene TRBV11-2; TRBD2 matches 7 bases. J gave up 0 bases and V 5 bases, and 7 bases lay outside the gene matches. CDR3 length: 15 amino acids. Germline V CDR1 and CDR2: SGHAT, FQNNGV. The CDR3: CASSPMRGTSYEQYF. In nucleotides, the CDR3 is TGTGCCAGCAGCCCCATGCGGGGGACCTCCTACGAGCAGTACTTC.

The chain joins TRBV9 to TRBJ2-1; 9 bases align to TRBD2. V lost 0 bases, J lost 5 bases, and 6 bases stayed unmatched. Germline V gene data show CDR1 as SGDLS and CDR2 as YYNGEE. The CDR3 consists of 16 residues. CDR3 DNA: TGTGCCAGCAGCGTAGGCCAGCGGGGGGCGGACAATGAGCAGTTCTTC. Translated: CASSVGQRGADNEQFF.

The chain combines TRBV5-4 with TRBJ2-2; 8 bases agree with TRBD2. V was pared by 0 bases and J by 6 bases, with 4 bases of the junction left unmatched. CDR1 is SGHNT and CDR2 is YYREEE in the germline V gene (reference sequence). This CDR3 has 15 residues. CDR3 bases: TGTGCCAGCAGCTTGGGATCGGGGGGGCCCGGGGAGCTGTTTTTT. Residues: CASSLGSGGPGELFF.

V and J are TRBV7-2 and TRBJ2-3; 13 positions agree with TRBD2. The CDR3 is 18 amino acids. V lost 0 bases to trimming and J lost 6 bases; unmatched junction nucleotides: 9. CDR1 SGHTA and CDR2 FQGNSA come from the germline V gene. CDR3 sequence: CASSLALTSGGPSDTQYF. DNA for the CDR3: TGTGCCAGCAGCTTAGCGCTGACTAGCGGGGGGCCCTCCGATACGCAGTATTTT.

The V and J genes are TRBV11-2 and TRBJ2-7; 7 bases map to TRBD1. There are 15 residues in the CDR3. Germline lookup yields CDR1 SGHAT and CDR2 FQNNGV. Losses at the gene ends were 1 base for V and 3 bases for J; bases not matched to a gene: 6. The chain's CDR3 is CASSLVVGTVYEQYF. In nucleotides, the CDR3 is TGTGCCAGCAGCTTAGTGGTAGGGACAGTCTACGAGCAGTACTTC.

The chain recombines TRBV5-4 with TRBJ2-1; 11 bases map to TRBD2. The junction had 7 bases not matched to a gene; V was cut back by 4 bases and J by 7 bases. The CDR3 is 15 amino acids. Germline loops: CDR1 SGHNT, CDR2 YYREEE (reference sequence). CDR3 nucleotides: TGTGCCAGCAGCGTTGGTGGGACTAGCGGTAATGAGCAGTTCTTC. This translates into CASSVGGTSGNEQFF.

The rearrangement joins TRBV4-1 to TRBJ2-1; 7 nucleotides line up with TRBD1. The CDR3 is made up of 16 amino acids. The germline V gene has CDR1 MGHRA and CDR2 YSYEKL. J gave up 0 bases and V 3 bases, and 5 bases lay outside the gene matches. The CDR3: CASSQPRDSSYNEQFF. For the CDR3, the DNA is TGCGCCAGCAGCCAGCCCCGGGACAGCTCCTACAATGAGCAGTTCTTC.

This CDR3 is CASSRGSAANYGYTF. The CDR3 DNA is TGTGCCAGCTCACGTGGGAGCGCCGCTAACTATGGCTACACCTTC. This rearrangement joins TRBV18 to TRBJ1-2; the D is unclear. The ends were cut back, 4 bases at V and 0 bases at J, with 12 bases in the middle. There are 15 residues in the CDR3. Germline V gene sequence: CDR1 KGHSH, CDR2 LQKENI.

Written as DNA, the CDR3 is TGTGCCAGTAGTATCCCGGGGGTGAAAGCTTTCTTT. Its translation: CASSIPGVKAFF. The chain combines TRBV19 with TRBJ1-1; tentative D call: TRBD1 (5 bases). There are 12 residues in the CDR3. The V end lost 3 bases, the J end lost 9 bases, and 11 bases lay between the germline ends. Germline CDR1 LNHDA, CDR2 SQIVND (reference sequence).

V gene TRBV7-3 combines with J gene TRBJ2-3; 12 bases are shared with TRBD2. Germline CDR1 and CDR2: SGHTA and FQGTGA. V shed 5 bases and J 13 bases; nucleotides not matched to a gene: 10. The CDR3 consists of 14 residues. CDR3 DNA: TGTGCCAGCAGCACCGAACTAGCGGGGGGCTCGAAGTATTTT. The encoded protein is CASSTELAGGSKYF.

The V call is TRBV4-1, the J call TRBJ1-4, with a tentative D call TRBD1 (6 bases). This CDR3 has 15 residues. From germline, CDR1 is MGHRA and CDR2 YSYEKL. The V gene lost 4 bases and the J gene lost 5 bases, with 14 bases spanning the gap. The chain's CDR3 is CASSPKSTGNEKLFF. The CDR3 coding sequence is TGCGCCAGCAGCCCCAAGAGCACAGGGAATGAAAAACTGTTTTTT.

The V gene is TRBV29-1, the J gene TRBJ2-1; 10 positions agree with TRBD2. CDR3 length: 13 residues. Germline V gives CDR1 SQVTM, CDR2 ANQGSEA. The V and J ends lost 4 bases and 9 bases, in that order; junction bases with no gene match: 6. In DNA form, the CDR3 reads TGCAGCGTTGGCAGCGGGGGGGCCGGTGAGCAGTTCTTC. Residues: CSVGSGGAGEQFF.